The present entry profiles one T cell receptor (beta chain) with its context. TCRdb independently ran MiXCR on the 5' RACE reads; one entry per CDR3 protein. The table shows fewer than 150,000 distinct CDR3 sequences, with around 15% occurring only once. This sample was taken from a study of T-cell memory formation after mild COVID-19. Unmatched junction bases numbered 7, after V lost 5 bases and J lost 1 base. CDR1 is SGHVS, CDR2 FQNEAQ, per germline. This CDR3 has 16 residues. Sequencing input: PBMCs or a T cell subset sorted from them (not recorded which). The sequence came from an adult woman who had mild COVID-19 (a few samples of this study predate the infection). Cell type and time point are not known. The gene calls are TRBV7-8 and TRBJ2-1; TRBD1 matches 8 bases. The CDR3 DNA sequence: TGTGCCAGCAGCGGGCATACAGGGGGGTCCTACAATGAGCAGTTCTTC. Translation gives CASSGHTGGSYNEQFF.